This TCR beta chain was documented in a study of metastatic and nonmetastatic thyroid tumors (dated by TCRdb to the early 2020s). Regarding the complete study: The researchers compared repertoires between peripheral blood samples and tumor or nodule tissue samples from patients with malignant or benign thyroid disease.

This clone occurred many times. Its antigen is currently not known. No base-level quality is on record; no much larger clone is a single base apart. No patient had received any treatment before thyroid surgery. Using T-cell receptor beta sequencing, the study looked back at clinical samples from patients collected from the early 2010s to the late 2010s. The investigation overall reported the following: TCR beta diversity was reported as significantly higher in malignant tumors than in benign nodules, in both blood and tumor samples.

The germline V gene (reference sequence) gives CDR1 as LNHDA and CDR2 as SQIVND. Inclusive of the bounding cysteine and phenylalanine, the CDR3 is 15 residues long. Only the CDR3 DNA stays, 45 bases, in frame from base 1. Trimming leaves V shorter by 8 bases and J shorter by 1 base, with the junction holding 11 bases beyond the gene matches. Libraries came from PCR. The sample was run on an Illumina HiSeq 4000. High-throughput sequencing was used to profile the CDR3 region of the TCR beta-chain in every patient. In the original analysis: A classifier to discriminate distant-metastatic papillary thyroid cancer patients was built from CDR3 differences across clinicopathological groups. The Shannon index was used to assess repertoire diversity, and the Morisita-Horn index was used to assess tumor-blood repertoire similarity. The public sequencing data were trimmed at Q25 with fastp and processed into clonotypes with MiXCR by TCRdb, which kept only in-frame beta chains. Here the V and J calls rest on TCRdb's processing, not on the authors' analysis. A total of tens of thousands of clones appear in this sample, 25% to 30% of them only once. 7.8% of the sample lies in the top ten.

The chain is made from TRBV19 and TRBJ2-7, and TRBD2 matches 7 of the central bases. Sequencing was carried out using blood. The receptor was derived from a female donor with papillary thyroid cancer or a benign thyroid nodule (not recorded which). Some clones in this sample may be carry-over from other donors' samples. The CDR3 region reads CASADGASGSYEQYF. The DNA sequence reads TGTGCCAGTGCCGACGGGGCTAGCGGTTCCTACGAGCAGTACTTC.